The rows below give T cell receptor beta chains drawn from one sample of a study of CD8 T cells in Susac syndrome. TCRdb passed the immunoSEQ multiplex PCR reads through MiXCR, listing each CDR3 protein once. The sample has 250,000 to 350,000 distinct CDR3 sequences; about 90% are singletons. Sequencing was done on a sample of CD4+ T cells from PBMCs. The receptors originated from a human donor with multiple sclerosis. Both conserved end residues are part of each CDR3. A D gene is named only where the DNA matches it firmly. The size of a clone is reported for some rows only, either as once, few or many, or as a class for expanded clones.

j_gene,v_gene,d_gene,abundance,CDR3aa,CDR3nt
TRBJ2-7,TRBV5-1,TRBD1,once,CASSYDRDKGYEQYF,TGCGCCAGCAGCTACGACAGGGACAAGGGCTACGAGCAGTACTTC
TRBJ2-5,TRBV27,-,-,CASSLGWGGNLKETQYF,TGTGCCAGCAGTTTAGGTTGGGGGGGCAACCTAAAAGAGACCCAGTACTTC
TRBJ1-4,TRBV19,-,-,CASRQATRRDEKLFF,TGTGCCAGTAGACAGGCAACCCGGAGGGATGAAAAACTGTTTTTT
TRBJ1-4,TRBV5-1,-,once,CASSLEGGPNEKLFF,TGCGCCAGCAGCTTGGAAGGGGGACCAAATGAAAAACTGTTTTTT
TRBJ2-5,TRBV20-1,TRBD2,-,CSARPSGKETQYF,TGCAGTGCTAGACCTAGCGGGAAAGAGACCCAGTACTTC
TRBJ1-1,TRBV10-3,TRBD1,-,CAIGRGPGTEAFF,TGTGCCATCGGAAGGGGGCCCGGCACTGAAGCTTTCTTT
TRBJ2-7,TRBV27,-,-,CASSRAESNYEQYF,TGTGCCAGCAGTAGGGCGGAATCTAACTACGAGCAGTACTTC
TRBJ2-3,TRBV5-1,-,-,CASSFGDKADTQYF,TGCGCCAGCAGCTTCGGGGACAAGGCAGATACGCAGTATTTT
TRBJ2-3,TRBV7-9,TRBD2,-,CASSLGRLAGQDTQYF,TGTGCCAGCAGCTTAGGTCGACTAGCGGGGCAAGATACGCAGTATTTT
TRBJ1-1,TRBV25-1,-,few,CASSPRGQNTEAFF,TGTGCCAGCTCCCCGCGGGGACAGAACACTGAAGCTTTCTTT
TRBJ2-7,TRBV20-1,-,-,CSAPGDPRAYEQYF,TGCAGTGCACCGGGGGACCCGCGGGCCTACGAGCAGTACTTC
TRBJ2-3,TRBV7-2,-,once,CASSPRDHIYRTDTQYF,TGTGCCAGCAGCCCTAGAGATCACATCTACCGCACAGATACGCAGTATTTT
TRBJ2-7,TRBV2,-,-,CASNARGTALHEQYF,TGTGCCAGTAACGCACGGGGGACAGCGTTACACGAGCAGTACTTC
TRBJ1-2,TRBV13,-,-,CASSLVPRYGYTF,TGTGCCAGCAGCTTAGTTCCCAGATATGGCTACACCTTC
TRBJ1-4,TRBV20-1,-,-,CSARDGGEKLFF,TGCAGTGCTAGAGATGGGGGTGAAAAACTGTTTTTT
TRBJ2-7,TRBV5-4,-,-,CASSLNRGGYEQYF,TGTGCCAGCAGCTTGAACAGAGGAGGCTACGAGCAGTACTTC